This TCR beta chain is from a study of radiotherapy plus CTLA-4 blockade in lung cancer. Across the study: Among all patients, 18% showed objective responses, while roughly 31% had disease control.

TCRdb's table, derived via immunoSEQ multiplex PCR, lists solely in-frame clones and lacks some. The sample holds 120,000 or so clones, 85% to 90% seen once. Trimming stripped 2 bases from V and 5 bases from J, with 9 bases between. This CDR3 has 13 residues. The germline V gene has CDR1 MNHEY and CDR2 SMNVEV (reference sequence). The sequenced sample was peripheral blood, obtained from a patient treated with radiotherapy plus ipilimumab. This receptor was taken from a human donor with non-small cell lung cancer that progressed on radiotherapy plus ipilimumab. The chain recombines TRBV27 with TRBJ2-5; D is uncertain. The CDR3 sequence: CASSLQGRETQYF. As DNA, the CDR3 is TGTGCCAGCAGTTTACAAGGGCGGGAGACCCAGTACTTC.